This is a list of T cell receptor beta chains from one sample in a study of T cells after yellow fever vaccination. A single record per CDR3 protein comes from TCRdb applying MiXCR to the 5' RACE reads. The table includes under 500,000 distinct CDR3 sequences, approximately 18% detected once. Sequenced here: PBMCs, sampled before the yellow fever booster vaccination. These receptors were collected from a man younger than 35 who received the YFV17D yellow fever vaccine. Each CDR3 is given with its conserved first and last residue. D genes are given only for firm matches. Clone size, where shown, is once, few, many, or a class for clones that have expanded.

D gene	clone size	V gene	J gene	CDR3 protein	CDR3 DNA
-	-	TRBV21-1	TRBJ2-1	CASSASGRDKNNEQFF	TGTGCCAGCAGCGCCAGTGGTAGGGACAAAAACAATGAGCAGTTCTTC
-	-	TRBV10-3	TRBJ2-2	CAISNMTGELFF	TGTGCCATCAGTAATATGACCGGGGAGCTGTTTTTT
TRBD1	few	TRBV7-3	TRBJ2-7	CASSLDRTSYEQYF	TGTGCCAGCAGCTTGGACAGGACGTCCTACGAGCAGTACTTC
-	-	TRBV7-9	TRBJ1-4	CASSPRGTNEKLFF	TGTGCCAGCAGCCCACGGGGGACTAATGAAAAACTGTTTTTT
-	few	TRBV19	TRBJ1-2	CASSTAGTLRAWGYTF	TGTGCCAGTAGTACCGCCGGGACCTTAAGGGCGTGGGGCTACACCTTC
-	-	TRBV6-5	TRBJ1-6	CASSYSTKSSYNSPLHF	TGTGCCAGCAGTTACTCGACCAAGAGCTCCTATAATTCACCCCTCCACTTT
-	few	TRBV10-1	TRBJ2-7	CASSEDGMGAYEQYF	TGCGCCAGCAGTGAGGACGGGATGGGCGCCTACGAGCAGTACTTC
-	few	TRBV4-1	TRBJ1-1	CASRWSEEAFF	TGCGCCAGCAGGTGGTCTGAAGAAGCTTTCTTT
-	-	TRBV27	TRBJ2-3	CASSWRTGTDTQYF	TGTGCCAGCAGTTGGCGGACAGGCACAGATACGCAGTATTTT
TRBD2	-	TRBV10-3	TRBJ2-3	CAIRATSGGADTQYF	TGTGCCATCAGGGCGACTAGCGGGGGGGCAGATACGCAGTATTTT
-	once	TRBV28	TRBJ2-5	CASSLTGARGTQYF	TGTGCCAGCAGTTTAACTGGCGCTCGGGGGACCCAGTACTTC
-	few	TRBV4-1	TRBJ2-2	CASSQDLKELFF	TGCGCCAGCAGCCAAGATCTCAAGGAGCTGTTTTTT
-	few	TRBV20-1	TRBJ2-4	CSASALAKNIQYF	TGCAGTGCTTCCGCTTTAGCCAAAAACATTCAGTACTTC
TRBD1	-	TRBV5-1	TRBJ2-7	CASSGGQTLSYEQYF	TGCGCCAGCAGCGGGGGACAGACCTTGTCCTACGAGCAGTACTTC
-	few	TRBV2	TRBJ1-2	CASSEAAYGYTF	TGTGCCAGCAGTGAAGCAGCCTATGGCTACACCTTC
TRBD1	-	TRBV7-9	TRBJ2-5	CASSSPGQQETQYF	TGTGCCAGCAGCTCCCCGGGACAGCAAGAGACCCAGTACTTC
TRBD1	few	TRBV5-1	TRBJ2-6	CASARDSTNLSGANVLTF	TGCGCCAGCGCCCGGGACAGCACCAATCTATCTGGGGCCAACGTCCTGACTTTC
-	many	TRBV5-1	TRBJ2-5	CASSPDQETQYF	TGCGCCAGCAGCCCGGACCAAGAGACCCAGTACTTC
-	-	TRBV9	TRBJ1-2	CASSETVRGGYTF	TGTGCCAGCAGCGAGACGGTAAGGGGCGGCTACACCTTC
-	few	TRBV7-2	TRBJ2-3	CASSFNGGGTDTQYF	TGTGCCAGCAGCTTTAACGGGGGAGGCACAGATACGCAGTATTTT
TRBD1	-	TRBV3-1	TRBJ2-5	CASLTRGETQYF	TGTGCCAGCCTAACCAGGGGGGAGACCCAGTACTTC
-	few	TRBV10-3	TRBJ2-3	CAISDRGDTQYF	TGTGCCATCAGTGATAGGGGGGATACGCAGTATTTT
-	once	TRBV7-9	TRBJ1-2	CASSPLESQGGGYTF	TGTGCCAGCAGCCCCCTTGAGTCGCAGGGTGGTGGCTACACCTTC
-	-	TRBV10-3	TRBJ1-1	CAISSPRDGNTEAFF	TGTGCCATCAGCTCCCCCAGGGATGGGAACACTGAAGCTTTCTTT
-	-	TRBV6-1	TRBJ1-2	CASTLRQRANYGYTF	TGTGCCAGCACCCTTCGACAGCGAGCTAACTATGGCTACACCTTC
-	-	TRBV20-1	TRBJ2-3	CSATTVEGTQYF	TGCAGTGCCACAACCGTAGAGGGTACGCAGTATTTT
-	few	TRBV12-5	TRBJ2-3	CASGFSDTDTQYF	TGTGCTAGTGGTTTTTCCGACACAGATACGCAGTATTTT
TRBD1	-	TRBV7-9	TRBJ2-7	CASSVGTGDEQYF	TGTGCCAGCAGCGTTGGGACAGGGGACGAGCAGTACTTC
-	-	TRBV3-1	TRBJ2-7	CASSQELGPLYF	TGTGCCAGCAGCCAGGAGCTGGGACCGCTGTACTTC
-	few	TRBV29-1	TRBJ1-2	CSVPRTRRGYTF	TGCAGCGTTCCCAGGACTCGACGCGGCTACACCTTC
-	-	TRBV4-1	TRBJ2-4	CASSQGRGGSKNIQYF	TGCGCCAGCAGCCAAGGCAGGGGGGGGTCCAAAAACATTCAGTACTTC
-	few	TRBV21-1	TRBJ2-2	CASPPAGGEANTGELFF	TGTGCCAGCCCCCCGGCAGGGGGCGAAGCGAACACCGGGGAGCTGTTTTTT
TRBD2	-	TRBV5-1	TRBJ2-7	CASSLEASGGYEQYF	TGCGCCAGCAGCTTGGAGGCTAGCGGGGGCTACGAGCAGTACTTC
-	-	TRBV6-2/TRBV6-3	TRBJ2-5	CASSSKKETQYF	TGTGCCAGCAGTTCGAAAAAAGAGACCCAGTACTTC
-	-	TRBV12-3/TRBV12-4	TRBJ2-5	CASSKTSPETQYF	TGTGCCAGCAGCAAAACTAGCCCGGAGACCCAGTACTTC
-	-	TRBV7-2	TRBJ1-1	CASSQERGSEAFF	TGTGCCAGCAGCCAGGAGAGGGGAAGTGAAGCTTTCTTT
-	-	TRBV11-1	TRBJ2-7	CASSSGTYYEQYF	TGTGCCAGCAGCTCCGGCACCTACTACGAGCAGTACTTC
-	few	TRBV20-1	TRBJ2-1	CSATTGTGALFEQFF	TGCAGTGCAACCACCGGGACGGGGGCGCTCTTTGAGCAGTTCTTC
TRBD1	-	TRBV5-5	TRBJ1-6	CASSPRQGNSPLHF	TGTGCCAGCAGCCCCCGACAGGGAAATTCACCCCTCCACTTT
-	-	TRBV5-1	TRBJ1-1	CASTNDRYWAEAFF	TGCGCCAGCACCAATGACAGGTACTGGGCTGAAGCTTTCTTT
-	few	TRBV6-5	TRBJ1-1	CASSRGGPGTRAFF	TGTGCCAGCAGCCGTGGGGGGCCTGGAACGCGAGCTTTCTTT
-	few	TRBV5-5	TRBJ1-1	CATATGWASRNTEAFF	TGTGCCACCGCGACGGGGTGGGCCTCCCGGAACACTGAAGCTTTCTTT
-	few	TRBV6-2/TRBV6-3	TRBJ1-1	CASSFDQYTEAFF	TGTGCCAGCAGTTTTGATCAGTACACTGAAGCTTTCTTT
-	few	TRBV4-3	TRBJ2-1	CASSQGPEGGGLFF	TGCGCCAGCAGCCAAGGCCCGGAGGGGGGGGGTCTGTTCTTC
TRBD2	few	TRBV20-1	TRBJ2-3	CSARSDISGRDTDTQYF	TGCAGTGCTAGATCCGACATTAGCGGGCGGGACACAGATACGCAGTATTTT
TRBD1	-	TRBV5-1	TRBJ2-2	CASSVTGTNTGELFF	TGCGCCAGCAGCGTGACAGGGACGAACACCGGGGAGCTGTTTTTT
-	few	TRBV14	TRBJ1-6	CASSLRELRVSPLHF	TGTGCCAGCAGCCTCCGGGAACTTCGTGTTTCACCCCTCCACTTT